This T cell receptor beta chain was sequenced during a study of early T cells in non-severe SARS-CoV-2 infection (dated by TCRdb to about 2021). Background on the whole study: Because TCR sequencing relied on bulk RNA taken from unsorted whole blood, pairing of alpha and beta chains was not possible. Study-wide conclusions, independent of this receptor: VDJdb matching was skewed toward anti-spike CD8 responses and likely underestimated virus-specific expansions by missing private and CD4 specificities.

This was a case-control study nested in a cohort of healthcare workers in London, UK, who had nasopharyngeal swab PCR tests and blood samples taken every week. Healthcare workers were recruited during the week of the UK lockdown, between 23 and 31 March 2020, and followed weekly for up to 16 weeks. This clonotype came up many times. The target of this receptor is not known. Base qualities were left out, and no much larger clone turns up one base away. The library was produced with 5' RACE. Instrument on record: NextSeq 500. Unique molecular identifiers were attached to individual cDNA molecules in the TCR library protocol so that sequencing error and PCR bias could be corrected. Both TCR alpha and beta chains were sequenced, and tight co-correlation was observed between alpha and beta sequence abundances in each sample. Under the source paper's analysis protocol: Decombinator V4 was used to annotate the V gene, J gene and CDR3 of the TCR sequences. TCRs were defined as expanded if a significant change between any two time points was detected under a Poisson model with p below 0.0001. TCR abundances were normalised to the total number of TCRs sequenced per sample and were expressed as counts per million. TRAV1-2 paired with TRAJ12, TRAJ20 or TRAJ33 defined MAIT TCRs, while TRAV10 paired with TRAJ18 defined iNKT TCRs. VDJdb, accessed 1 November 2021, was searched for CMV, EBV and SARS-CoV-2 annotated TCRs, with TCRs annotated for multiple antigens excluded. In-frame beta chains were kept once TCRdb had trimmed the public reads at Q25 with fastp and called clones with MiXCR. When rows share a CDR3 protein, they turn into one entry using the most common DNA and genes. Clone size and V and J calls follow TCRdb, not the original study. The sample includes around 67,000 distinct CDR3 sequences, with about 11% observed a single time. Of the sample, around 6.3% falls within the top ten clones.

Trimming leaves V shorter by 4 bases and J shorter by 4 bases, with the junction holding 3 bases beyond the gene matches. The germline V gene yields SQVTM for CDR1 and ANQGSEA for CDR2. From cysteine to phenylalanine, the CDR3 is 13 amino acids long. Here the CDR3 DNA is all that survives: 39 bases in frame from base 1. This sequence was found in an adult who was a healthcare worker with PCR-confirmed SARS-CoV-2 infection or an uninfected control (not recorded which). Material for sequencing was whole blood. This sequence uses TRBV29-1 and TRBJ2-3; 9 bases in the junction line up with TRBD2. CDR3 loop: CSVVRGGADTQYF. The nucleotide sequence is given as TGCAGCGTTGTACGCGGGGGGGCAGATACGCAGTATTTT.